These 8 T cell receptor beta chains were sequenced from one sample in a study of graft-versus-host responses after intestinal transplantation. From the graft tissue, intraepithelial and lamina propria lymphocytes were released through processing. TCRdb keeps only in-frame clones here, not all; method: immunoSEQ multiplex PCR. The sample includes about 63,000 clones, 75% to 90% of them seen just once. The input for sequencing was ileum tissue, taken 350 to 400 days after transplant. The receptors stem from a human patient who received an intestinal transplant, so some T cells may come from the graft donor.

This clone was observed a handful of times. The chain combines TRBV29-1 with TRBJ2-3; possible D gene TRBD1, 5 bases. Trimming shortened V by 2 bases and J by 2 bases, and 11 bases separated the two germline ends. CDR1 is SQVTM, CDR2 ANQGSEA, per germline. CDR3 length: 14 amino acids. The CDR3 DNA reads TGCAGCGTTGAATTGGCAGGGTTCACAGATACGCAGTATTTT. This encodes CSVELAGFTDTQYF.

This chain joins TRBV7-8 and TRBJ2-5; TRBD2 agrees at 14 bases. The CDR3 contains 19 residues. Losses at the gene ends were 3 bases for V and 2 bases for J; bases not matched to a gene: 11. The germline V gene has CDR1 SGHVS and CDR2 FQNEAQ. CDR3 in amino acids: CASSFPPGLAGVTQETQYF. CDR3 in DNA: TGTGCCAGCAGCTTTCCGCCGGGACTAGCGGGAGTGACACAAGAGACCCAGTACTTC.

The rearrangement joins TRBV5-1 to TRBJ2-3, with D possibly TRBD2 on 6 matching bases. V was pared by 5 bases and J by 0 bases, with 10 bases between. The germline gives CDR1 SGHRS, CDR2 YFSETQ. This CDR3 has 14 amino acids. The CDR3 DNA sequence: TGCGCCAGCAGGGAGGGGTATAGCACAGATACGCAGTATTTT. Translation: CASREGYSTDTQYF.

The rearrangement joins TRBV27 to TRBJ2-3; 8 positions match TRBD2. This CDR3 spans 17 amino acids. The germline CDR1 and CDR2 sequences are MNHEY and SMNVEV (reference sequence). After removal of 3 bases from V and 0 bases from J, the junction contained 8 bases not matched to a gene. CDR3 nucleotides: TGTGCCAGCAGTTTTGATACTAGCGGAGATAGCACAGATACGCAGTATTTT. Amino acids: CASSFDTSGDSTDTQYF.

This chain joins TRBV6-5 and TRBJ2-2; D is undetermined. The germline CDR1 and CDR2 sequences are MNHEY and SVGAGI. Trimming stripped 5 bases from V and 1 base from J, with 8 bases between. This CDR3 region has 14 residues. This chain's CDR3 is CASSQDGNTGELFF. As DNA, the CDR3 is TGTGCCAGCAGTCAGGACGGGAACACCGGGGAGCTGTTTTTT.

The chain uses TRBV7-9 and TRBJ1-2; D uncertain. The V end lost 5 bases, the J end lost 0 bases, and 7 bases lay between the germline ends. This CDR3 has 13 residues. CDR1 and CDR2 from the germline V gene are SEHNR and FQNEAQ (reference sequence). This chain's CDR3 is CASSPDTNYGYTF. DNA of the CDR3: TGTGCCAGCAGCCCTGACACTAACTATGGCTACACCTTC. Full variable domain (rest looked up from reference TRBV7-9 and TRBJ1-2): DTGVSQNPRHKITKRGQNVTFRCDPISEHNRLYWYRQTLGQGPEFLTYFQNEAQLEKSRLLSDRFSAERPKGSFSTLEIQRTEQGDSAMYLCASSPDTNYGYTFGSGTRLTVV.

This chain uses TRBV28 with TRBJ1-4; D remains ambiguous. V was cut by 4 bases and J by 11 bases, with 23 bases left in between. The CDR3 has 16 residues. Germline lookup yields CDR1 MDHEN and CDR2 SYDVKM. Here the CDR3 reads CASSSPYRETLGKLFF. The DNA for the CDR3 is TGTGCCAGCAGTTCCCCATATCGCGAGACGCTGGGGAAACTGTTTTTT.

This chain links TRBV5-4 with TRBJ2-7; D gene uncertain. Deletions cut 4 bases from V and 7 bases from J, with 9 bases between. Germline CDR1 SGHNT, CDR2 YYREEE (reference sequence). The CDR3 consists of 11 residues. The CDR3 DNA sequence: TGTGCCAGCAGCCAGTTCGGGGAGCAGTACTTC. Protein product: CASSQFGEQYF.